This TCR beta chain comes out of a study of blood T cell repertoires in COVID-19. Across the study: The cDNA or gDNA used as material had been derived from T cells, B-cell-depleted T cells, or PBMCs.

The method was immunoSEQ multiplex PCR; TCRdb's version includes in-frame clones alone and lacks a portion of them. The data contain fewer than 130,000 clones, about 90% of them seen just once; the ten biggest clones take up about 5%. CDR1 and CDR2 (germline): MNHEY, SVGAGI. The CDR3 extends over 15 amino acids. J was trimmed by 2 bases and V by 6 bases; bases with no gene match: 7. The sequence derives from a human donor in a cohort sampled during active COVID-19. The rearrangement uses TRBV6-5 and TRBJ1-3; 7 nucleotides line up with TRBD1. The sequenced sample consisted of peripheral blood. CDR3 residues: CASRPDRVAGNTIYF. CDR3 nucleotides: TGTGCCAGCAGACCCGACAGGGTTGCTGGAAACACCATATATTTT.